This T cell receptor beta chain stems from a study of blood T cell repertoires in COVID-19 (dated by TCRdb to the early 2020s). The study in broad terms: Samples covering the acute and convalescent phases of COVID-19 were provided by collaborators in the United States, Italy and Spain. The material from the prospective study consisted of cDNA or gDNA derived from T cells, B-cell-depleted T cells, or PBMCs. Subjects who had been exposed to COVID-19, were actively infected with it, or had recovered from it provided the deeply sampled blood TCRbeta repertoires that made up the dataset. The repertoires were released in a freely available public database intended as a resource for research on the immune response to SARS-CoV-2. Samples were obtained from the ongoing ImmuneRACE study (first 160 participants) and from 1,254 subjects provided by 6 global collaborators. Sample metadata almost always included a de-identified subject ID, COVID-19 status, age in years and sex. Where available, HLA class I and class II types were obtained from metadata supplied by the sample provider rather than from assay-based typing.

Another Seattle source contributed samples from volunteer blood donors who had recovered from COVID-19. The collaborating institutions used their own protocols to collect whole blood in K2EDTA tubes. For TCRbeta analysis, collaborators shipped samples in one of three forms: frozen whole blood, isolated PBMCs, or DNA extracted from either of those sample types. The sample holds one count of this clone. Its target antigen remains unknown. There are no base qualities to consult, and no much larger clone falls within one base. The immunoSEQ Assay, a bias-controlled multiplex PCR, was used to amplify TCRbeta CDR3 regions from genomic DNA. The authors' pipeline ran thus. The number of nucleated cells in each sample was estimated by amplification of reference gene primers within the assay. To quantify the absolute abundance of each unique TCRbeta CDR3 rearrangement, sequence reads were collapsed and filtered. Productive Simpson clonality was computed per sample as the square root of Simpson's diversity index over productive rearrangements. TCRdb holds this immuneACCESS table with in-frame rearrangements only. Some clones are missing; in checked studies, unresolved V genes explain under half, and the rest has no known cause. V and J calls and clone size follow that table, whereas D and trimming were derived from the DNA. Here the sample has approximately 250,000 clones; 86% occur a single time. The top ten hold approximately 2.1% of the sample.

Overall results and qualifications from the work: The quantity of clinical and demographic metadata differed by source and by participant and was supplied without curation.

Counted from cysteine to phenylalanine, this CDR3 has 15 amino acids. Only the CDR3 DNA stays, 45 bases, in frame from base 1. Looking up the germline V gene yields CDR1 MNHEY and CDR2 SVGAGI. After removal of 6 bases from V and 5 bases from J, the junction retains 10 bases not matched to a gene. This TCR was sampled from a young man who had recovered from COVID-19. Recombination joined TRBV6-5 with TRBJ2-5; TRBD2 agrees with 9 junctional bases. The sequencing sample was made of peripheral blood. At the DNA level, the sequence is TGTGCCAGCAGCCGCCGTGCGGGGGGGTTCGAGACCCAGTACTTC. This codes for CASSRRAGGFETQYF.